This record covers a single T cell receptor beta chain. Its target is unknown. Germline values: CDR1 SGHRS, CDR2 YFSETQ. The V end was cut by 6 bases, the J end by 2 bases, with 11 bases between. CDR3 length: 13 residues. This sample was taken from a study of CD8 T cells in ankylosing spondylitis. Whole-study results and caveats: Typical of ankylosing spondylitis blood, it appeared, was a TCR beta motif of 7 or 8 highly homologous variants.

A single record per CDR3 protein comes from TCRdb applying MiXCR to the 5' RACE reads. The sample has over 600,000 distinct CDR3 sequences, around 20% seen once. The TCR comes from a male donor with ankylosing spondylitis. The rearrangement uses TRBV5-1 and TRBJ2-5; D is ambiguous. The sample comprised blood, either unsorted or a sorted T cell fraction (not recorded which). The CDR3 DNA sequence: TGCGCCAGCACCGATAGGATTCAAGAGACCCAGTACTTC. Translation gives CASTDRIQETQYF.